The TCR beta chain under discussion was sequenced for a study of spatial heterogeneity in lung cancer. Looking at the study overall: Among detected sequences, beta-chain ones consistently exceeded alpha-chain ones in number. An average of more than ten raw reads was observed per unique TCR and UMI combination.

This clonotype was counted many times. Germline V gives CDR1 MGHDK, CDR2 SYGVNS. The CDR3 runs 14 residues. V shed 5 bases and J 0 bases; nucleotides not matched to a gene: 2. Individual TCR cDNA molecules each bore their own unique molecular identifier. MiXCR was run by TCRdb on the 5' RACE reads, yielding one entry per CDR3 protein. The table lists some 28,000 distinct CDR3 sequences, 7.5% to 9.5% of them singletons. Stated time point: sample taken at primary tumor resection. Unsorted tumor, nontumor lung tissue or cryopreserved PBMC supplied the whole RNA. A total of more than 65 untreated early-stage non-small cell lung cancer patients served as donors.

The receptor was isolated from a female donor with early-stage non-small cell lung cancer. The material sequenced was PBMCs, taken at surgery. V is TRBV25-1 and J is TRBJ2-7; 9 bases match TRBD2. CDR3 in DNA: TGTGCCAGCAGTAGCGGGAGGAGCTCCTACGAGCAGTACTTC. It is translated as CASSSGRSSYEQYF.